This T cell receptor beta chain was captured in a study of blood T cell repertoires in COVID-19. The wider study: Researchers got acute and convalescent COVID-19 samples from the United States, Italy and Spain. PBMCs, B-cell-depleted T cells, or T cells were the source of the cDNA or gDNA that made up the material.

Profiling relied on immunoSEQ multiplex PCR, and the TCRdb table lists in-frame clones only, not all of them. The profile shows about 150,000 clones, approximately 78% of them singletons. This CDR3 spans 12 amino acids. Germline V gives CDR1 GTSNPN, CDR2 SVGIG (reference sequence). Trimming took 2 bases from V and 14 from J, leaving 13 bases between them. The sample comprised peripheral blood. The chain couples TRBV30 to TRBJ1-6, with no clear D. The sequence came from a human donor with acute or convalescent COVID-19. The donor label of this sample is uncertain. CDR3 DNA sequence: TGTGCCTGGAGTACAGAATTTGGATCCCTCCACTTT. Translated, it gives CAWSTEFGSLHF.